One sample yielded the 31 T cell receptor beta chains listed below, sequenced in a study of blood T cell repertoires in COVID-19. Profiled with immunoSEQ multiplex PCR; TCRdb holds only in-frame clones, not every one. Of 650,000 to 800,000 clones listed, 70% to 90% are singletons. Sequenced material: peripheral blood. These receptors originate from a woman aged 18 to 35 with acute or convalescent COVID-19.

The CDR3 reads CASSEGGGANEQFF. The CDR3 DNA sequence: TGTGCCAGCAGCGAAGGGGGAGGGGCCAATGAGCAGTTCTTC. This chain connects TRBV6-4 to TRBJ2-1, with D possibly matching TRBD2 (7 bases). The ends were cut back, 6 bases at V and 6 bases at J, with 15 bases in the middle. This CDR3 spans 14 amino acids. Looked up from germline, CDR1 is MRHNA and CDR2 is SNTAGT.

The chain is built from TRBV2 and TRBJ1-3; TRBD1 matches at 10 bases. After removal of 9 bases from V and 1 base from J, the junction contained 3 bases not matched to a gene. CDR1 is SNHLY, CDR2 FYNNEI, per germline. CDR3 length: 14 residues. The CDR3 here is CARTGGPSGNTIYF. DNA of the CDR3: TGTGCCAGGACAGGGGGCCCTTCTGGAAACACCATATATTTT.

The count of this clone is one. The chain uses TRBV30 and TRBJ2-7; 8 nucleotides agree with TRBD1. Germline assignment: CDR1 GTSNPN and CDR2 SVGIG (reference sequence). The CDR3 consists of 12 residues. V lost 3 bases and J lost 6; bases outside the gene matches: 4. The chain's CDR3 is CAWSLDRVEQYF. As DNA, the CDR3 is TGTGCCTGGAGCCTGGACAGGGTCGAGCAGTACTTC.

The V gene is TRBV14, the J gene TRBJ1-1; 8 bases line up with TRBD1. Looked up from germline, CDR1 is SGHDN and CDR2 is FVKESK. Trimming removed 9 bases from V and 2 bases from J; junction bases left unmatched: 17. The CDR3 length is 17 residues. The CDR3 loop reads CASSAMGTGPRNTEAFF. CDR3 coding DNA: TGTGCCAGTTCTGCTATGGGGACAGGCCCTAGAAACACTGAAGCTTTCTTT.

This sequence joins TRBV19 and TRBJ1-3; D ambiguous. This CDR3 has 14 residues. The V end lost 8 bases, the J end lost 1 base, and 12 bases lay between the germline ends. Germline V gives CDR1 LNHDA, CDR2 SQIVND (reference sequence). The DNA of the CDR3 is TGTGCCAGTCTTACTCGGTCGTCTGGAAACACCATATATTTT. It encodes CASLTRSSGNTIYF.

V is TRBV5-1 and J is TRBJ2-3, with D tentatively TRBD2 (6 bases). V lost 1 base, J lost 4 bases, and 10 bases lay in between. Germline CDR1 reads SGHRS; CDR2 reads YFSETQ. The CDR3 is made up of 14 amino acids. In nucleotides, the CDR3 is TGCGCCAGCAGCTTGTTAGGAGGGCCAGATACGCAGTATTTT. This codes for CASSLLGGPDTQYF.

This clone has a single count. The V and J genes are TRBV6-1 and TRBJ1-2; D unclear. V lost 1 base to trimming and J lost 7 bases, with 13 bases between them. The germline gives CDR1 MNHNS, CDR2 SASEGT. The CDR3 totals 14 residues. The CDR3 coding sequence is TGTGCCAGCAGTGAAGGTATCCGGGAGAGTGGCTACACCTTC. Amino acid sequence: CASSEGIRESGYTF.

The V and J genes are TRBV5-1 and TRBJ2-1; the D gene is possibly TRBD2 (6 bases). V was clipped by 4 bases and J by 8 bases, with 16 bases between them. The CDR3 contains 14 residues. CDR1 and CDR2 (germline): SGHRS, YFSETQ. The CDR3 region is CASSARRASDEQFF. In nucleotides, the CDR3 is TGCGCCAGCAGCGCACGGAGGGCGAGTGATGAGCAGTTCTTC.

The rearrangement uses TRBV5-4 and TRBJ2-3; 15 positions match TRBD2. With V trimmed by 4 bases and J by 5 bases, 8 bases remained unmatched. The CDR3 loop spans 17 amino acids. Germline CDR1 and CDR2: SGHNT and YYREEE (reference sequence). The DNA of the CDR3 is TGTGCCAGCAGCCAAGGACTAGCGGGGGGGCTCGGAGATACGCAGTATTTT. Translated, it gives CASSQGLAGGLGDTQYF.

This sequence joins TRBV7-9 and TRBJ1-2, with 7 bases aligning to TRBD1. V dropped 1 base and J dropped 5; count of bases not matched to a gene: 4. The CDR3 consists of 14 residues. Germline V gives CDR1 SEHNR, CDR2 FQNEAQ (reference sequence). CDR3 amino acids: CASSLGGTAYGYTF. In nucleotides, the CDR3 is TGTGCCAGCAGCTTAGGAGGGACAGCATATGGCTACACCTTC.

The CDR3 bases are TGTGCCAGCAGCTTAGGGGGACAGGGAAATTCACCCCTCCACTTT. It specifies CASSLGGQGNSPLHF. The rearrangement uses TRBV7-9 and TRBJ1-6; 9 positions agree with TRBD1. The CDR3 runs 15 residues. Germline loops: CDR1 SEHNR, CDR2 FQNEAQ (reference sequence). The ends lost 1 base at V and 7 bases at J; junction bases unmatched: 2.

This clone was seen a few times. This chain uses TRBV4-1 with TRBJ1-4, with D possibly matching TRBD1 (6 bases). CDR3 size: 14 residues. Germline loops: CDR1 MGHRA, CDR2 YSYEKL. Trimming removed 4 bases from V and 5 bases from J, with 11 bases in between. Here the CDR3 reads CASSLRDMNEKLFF. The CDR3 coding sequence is TGCGCCAGCAGCCTCCGGGACATGAATGAAAAACTGTTTTTT.

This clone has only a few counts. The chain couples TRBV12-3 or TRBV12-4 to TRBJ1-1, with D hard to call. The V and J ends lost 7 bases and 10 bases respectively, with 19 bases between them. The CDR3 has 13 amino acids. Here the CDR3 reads CASTTHEIRGAFF. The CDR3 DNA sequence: TGTGCCAGCACCACACATGAGATACGGGGAGCTTTCTTT.

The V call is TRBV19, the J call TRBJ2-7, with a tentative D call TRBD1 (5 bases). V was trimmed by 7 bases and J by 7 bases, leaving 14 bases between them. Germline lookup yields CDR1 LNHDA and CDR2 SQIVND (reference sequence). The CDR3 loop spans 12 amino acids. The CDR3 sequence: CASNSIGAEQYF. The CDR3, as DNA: TGTGCCAGTAACTCTATAGGGGCAGAGCAGTACTTC.

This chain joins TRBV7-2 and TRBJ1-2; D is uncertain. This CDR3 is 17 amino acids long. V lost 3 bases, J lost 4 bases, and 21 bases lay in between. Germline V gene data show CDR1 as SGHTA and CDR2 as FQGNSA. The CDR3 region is CASSLTWEEWRIYGYTF. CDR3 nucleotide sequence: TGTGCCAGCAGCTTGACCTGGGAGGAATGGCGTATCTATGGCTACACCTTC. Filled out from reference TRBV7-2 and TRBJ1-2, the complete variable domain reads GAGVSQSPSNKVTEKGKDVELRCDPISGHTALYWYRQSLGQGLEFLIYFQGNSAPDKSGLPSDRFSAERTGGSVSTLTIQRTQQEDSAVYLCASSLTWEEWRIYGYTFGSGTRLTVV.

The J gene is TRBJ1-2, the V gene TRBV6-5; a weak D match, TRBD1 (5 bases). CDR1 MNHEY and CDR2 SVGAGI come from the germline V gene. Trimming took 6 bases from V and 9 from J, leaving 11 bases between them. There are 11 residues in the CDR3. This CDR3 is CASRAGGSYTF. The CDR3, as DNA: TGTGCCAGCAGGGCGGGGGGGAGCTACACCTTC.

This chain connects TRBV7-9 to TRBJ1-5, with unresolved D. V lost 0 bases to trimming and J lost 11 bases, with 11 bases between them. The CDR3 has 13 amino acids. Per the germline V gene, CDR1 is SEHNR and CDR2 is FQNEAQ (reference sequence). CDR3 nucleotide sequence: TGTGCCAGCAGCTTAGCGTCCCGGGATACCCAGCATTTT. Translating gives CASSLASRDTQHF.

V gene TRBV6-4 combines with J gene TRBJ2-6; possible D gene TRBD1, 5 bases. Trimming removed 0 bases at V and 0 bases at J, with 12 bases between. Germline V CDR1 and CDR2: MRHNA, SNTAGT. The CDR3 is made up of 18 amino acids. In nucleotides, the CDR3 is TGTGCCAGCAGTGACTCTCCAGGGTCCAGCTCTGGGGCCAACGTCCTGACTTTC. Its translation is CASSDSPGSSSGANVLTF.

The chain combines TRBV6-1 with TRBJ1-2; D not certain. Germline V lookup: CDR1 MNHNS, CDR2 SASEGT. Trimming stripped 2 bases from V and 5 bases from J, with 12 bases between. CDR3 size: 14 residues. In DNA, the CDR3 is TGTGCCAGCAGTGAAAAATTACGGGGATATGGCTACACCTTC. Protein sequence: CASSEKLRGYGYTF.

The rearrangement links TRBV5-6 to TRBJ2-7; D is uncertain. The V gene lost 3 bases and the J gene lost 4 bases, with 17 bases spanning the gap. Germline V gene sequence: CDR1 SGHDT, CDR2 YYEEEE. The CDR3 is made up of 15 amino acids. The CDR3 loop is CASSSLHGSSYEQYF. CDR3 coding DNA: TGTGCCAGCAGCTCGCTCCACGGGTCTTCTTACGAGCAGTACTTC.

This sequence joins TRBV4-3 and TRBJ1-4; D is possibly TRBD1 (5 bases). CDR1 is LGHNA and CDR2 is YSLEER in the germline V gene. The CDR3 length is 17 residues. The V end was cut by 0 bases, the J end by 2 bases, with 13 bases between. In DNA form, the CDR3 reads TGCGCCAGCAGCCAAGATGGGGGGGTAAGGACTAATGAAAAACTGTTTTTT. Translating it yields CASSQDGGVRTNEKLFF.

In nucleotides, the CDR3 is TGCGCCAGCAGCCAAGCCGGGACAGGGGGCCACGAGCAGTACTTC. Protein sequence: CASSQAGTGGHEQYF. This sequence joins TRBV4-3 and TRBJ2-7; 12 bases agree with TRBD1. CDR3 length: 15 amino acids. The ends lost 1 base at V and 5 bases at J; junction bases unmatched: 3. Germline values: CDR1 LGHNA, CDR2 YSLEER.

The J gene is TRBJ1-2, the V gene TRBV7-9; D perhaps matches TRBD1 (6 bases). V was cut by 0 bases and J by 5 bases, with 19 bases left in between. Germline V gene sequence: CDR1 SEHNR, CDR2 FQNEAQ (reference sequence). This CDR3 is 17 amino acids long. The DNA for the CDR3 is TGTGCCAGCAGCTTAGCGCCCCGGACAGCAAGACCATATGGCTACACCTTC. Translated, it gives CASSLAPRTARPYGYTF.

The CDR3 nucleotides are TGTGCCAGCAGTTTAGGGAAGGTAGGCAGTGGGAGCCAATTGGACACTGAAGCTTTCTTT. Residues: CASSLGKVGSGSQLDTEAFF. The chain carries TRBV28 and TRBJ1-1; no reliable D call. CDR1 is MDHEN, CDR2 SYDVKM, per germline. The V end lost 2 bases, the J end lost 3 bases, and 28 bases lay between the germline ends. The CDR3 is made up of 20 amino acids.

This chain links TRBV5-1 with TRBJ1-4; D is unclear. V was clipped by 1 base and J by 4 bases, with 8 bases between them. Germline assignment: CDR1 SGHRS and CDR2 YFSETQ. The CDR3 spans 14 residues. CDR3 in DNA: TGCGCCAGCAGCTTGTCACGGAGTAATGAAAAACTGTTTTTT. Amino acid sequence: CASSLSRSNEKLFF. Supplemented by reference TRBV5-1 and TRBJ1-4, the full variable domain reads KAGVTQTPRYLIKTRGQQVTLSCSPISGHRSVSWYQQTPGQGLQFLFEYFSETQRNKGNFPGRFSGRQFSNSRSEMNVSTLELGDSALYLCASSLSRSNEKLFFGSGTQLSVL.

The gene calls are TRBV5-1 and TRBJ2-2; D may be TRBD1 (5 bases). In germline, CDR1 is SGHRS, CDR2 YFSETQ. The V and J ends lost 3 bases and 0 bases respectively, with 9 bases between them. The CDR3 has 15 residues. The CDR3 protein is CASSWGRPNTGELFF. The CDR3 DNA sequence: TGCGCCAGCAGCTGGGGCCGGCCGAACACCGGGGAGCTGTTTTTT.

CDR3 region: CASSYRGRTGYTF. DNA for the CDR3: TGTGCCAGCAGTTACCGGGGTCGTACTGGCTACACCTTC. The rearrangement joins TRBV6-5 to TRBJ1-2, with unresolved D. Trimming stripped 2 bases from V and 7 bases from J, with 11 bases between. The CDR3 length is 13 residues. CDR1 and CDR2 (germline): MNHEY, SVGAGI.

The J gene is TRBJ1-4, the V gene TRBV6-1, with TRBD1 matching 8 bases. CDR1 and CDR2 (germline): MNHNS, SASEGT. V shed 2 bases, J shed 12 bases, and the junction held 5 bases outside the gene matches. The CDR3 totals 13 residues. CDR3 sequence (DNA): TGTGCCAGCAGTGAATTTTTGGGACAGGAACTGTTTTTT. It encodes CASSEFLGQELFF.

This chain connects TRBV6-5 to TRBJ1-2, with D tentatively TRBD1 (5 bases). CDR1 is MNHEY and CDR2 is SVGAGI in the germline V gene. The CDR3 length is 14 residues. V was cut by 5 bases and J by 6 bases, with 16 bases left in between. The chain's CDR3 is CASSRAGMTDGYTF. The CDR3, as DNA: TGTGCCAGCAGTCGGGCAGGGATGACGGATGGCTACACCTTC.

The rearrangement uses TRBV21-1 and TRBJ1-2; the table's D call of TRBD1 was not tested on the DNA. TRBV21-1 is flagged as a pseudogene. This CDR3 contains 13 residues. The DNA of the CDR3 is TGTGCCAGCAGCATAAACAGGAAAATGGGCTACACCTTC. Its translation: CASSINRKMGYTF.

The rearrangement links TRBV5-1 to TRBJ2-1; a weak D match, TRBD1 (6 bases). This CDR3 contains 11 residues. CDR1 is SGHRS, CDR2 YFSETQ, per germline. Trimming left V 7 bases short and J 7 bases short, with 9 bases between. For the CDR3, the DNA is TGCGCCAGCCTCACAGGGAATGAGCAGTTCTTC. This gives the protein CASLTGNEQFF. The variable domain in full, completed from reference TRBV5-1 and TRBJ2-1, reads KAGVTQTPRYLIKTRGQQVTLSCSPISGHRSVSWYQQTPGQGLQFLFEYFSETQRNKGNFPGRFSGRQFSNSRSEMNVSTLELGDSALYLCASLTGNEQFFGPGTRLTVL.